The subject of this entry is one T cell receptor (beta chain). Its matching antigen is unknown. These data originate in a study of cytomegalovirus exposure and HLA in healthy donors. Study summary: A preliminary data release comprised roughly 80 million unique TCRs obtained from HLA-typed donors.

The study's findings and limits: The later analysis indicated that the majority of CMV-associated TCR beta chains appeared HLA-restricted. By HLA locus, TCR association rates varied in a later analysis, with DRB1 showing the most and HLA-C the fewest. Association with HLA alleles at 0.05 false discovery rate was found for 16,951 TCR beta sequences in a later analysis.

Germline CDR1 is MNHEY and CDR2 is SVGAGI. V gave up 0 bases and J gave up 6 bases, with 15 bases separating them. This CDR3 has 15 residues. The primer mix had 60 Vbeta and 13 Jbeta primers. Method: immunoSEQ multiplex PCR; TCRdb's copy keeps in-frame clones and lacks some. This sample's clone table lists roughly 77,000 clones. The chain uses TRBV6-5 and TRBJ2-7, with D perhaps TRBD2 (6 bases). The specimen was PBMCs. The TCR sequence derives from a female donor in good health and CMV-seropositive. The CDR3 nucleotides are TGTGCCAGCAGTTACTCGAGTGGACTACTCTTCGAGCAGTACTTC. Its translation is CASSYSSGLLFEQYF.